This entry is about one T cell receptor (beta chain). Its cognate antigen is unknown. CDR1 and CDR2 (germline): SGDLS, YYNGEE. The CDR3 has 12 amino acids. After removal of 6 bases from V and 6 bases from J, the junction contained 3 bases not matched to a gene. The data derive from a study of cytomegalovirus exposure and HLA in healthy donors. Study-wide points: Through in vitro validation, a few CMV-associated chains were shown to be specific for CMV antigens. Rarity held for most TCR sequences, but there were some public TCRs that occurred in many donors. Both high specificity and high sensitivity reportedly marked the classifier's diagnosis of cytomegalovirus status.

Healthy individuals who donated bone marrow served as the donors. Vbeta (60) and Jbeta (13) primers were used in the PCR. Libraries were prepared by immunoSEQ multiplex PCR; TCRdb keeps only in-frame clonotypes and omits some of them. This table has around 150,000 clones, approximately 88% appearing once. Sequenced input: PBMCs. The chain links TRBV9 to TRBJ2-1; 7 bases align to TRBD2. This receptor was obtained from a woman in her thirties or forties in good health and CMV-seronegative. CDR3 sequence reads: CASTSGLNEQFF. In DNA, the CDR3 is TGTGCCAGCACTAGCGGTCTCAATGAGCAGTTCTTC.